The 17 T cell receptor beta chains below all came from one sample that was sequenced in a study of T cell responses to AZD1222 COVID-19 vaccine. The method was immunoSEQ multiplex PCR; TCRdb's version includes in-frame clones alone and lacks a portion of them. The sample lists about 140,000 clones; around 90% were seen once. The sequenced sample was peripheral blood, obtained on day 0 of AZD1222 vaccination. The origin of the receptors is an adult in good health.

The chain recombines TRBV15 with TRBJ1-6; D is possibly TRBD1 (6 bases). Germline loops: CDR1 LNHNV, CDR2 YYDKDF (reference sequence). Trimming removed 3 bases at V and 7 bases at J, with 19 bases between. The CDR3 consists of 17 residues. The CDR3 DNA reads TGTGCCACCAGCAGCAAGCTCCGGGACAACAGAAATTCACCCCTCCACTTT. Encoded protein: CATSSKLRDNRNSPLHF.

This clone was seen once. CDR3 amino acids: CASSPTLGSSYEQYF. In DNA, the CDR3 is TGCGCCAGCAGCCCGACTTTAGGCAGCTCCTACGAGCAGTACTTC. The chain combines TRBV5-1 with TRBJ2-7; unclear D gene. Germline values: CDR1 SGHRS, CDR2 YFSETQ. V lost 4 bases and J 0 bases, leaving 14 bases between the germline ends. This CDR3 is 15 amino acids long.

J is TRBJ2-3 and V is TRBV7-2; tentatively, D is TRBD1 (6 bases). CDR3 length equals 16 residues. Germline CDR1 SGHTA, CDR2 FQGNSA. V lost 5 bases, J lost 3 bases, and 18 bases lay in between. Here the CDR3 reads CASSPNGPGVTDTQYF. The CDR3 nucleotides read TGTGCCAGCAGCCCTAATGGACCAGGGGTTACAGATACGCAGTATTTT.

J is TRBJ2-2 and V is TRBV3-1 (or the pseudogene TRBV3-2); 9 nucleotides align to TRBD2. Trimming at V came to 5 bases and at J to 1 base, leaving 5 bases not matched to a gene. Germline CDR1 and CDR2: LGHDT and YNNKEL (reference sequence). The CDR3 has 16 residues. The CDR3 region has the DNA TGTGCCAGCAGCGCCCTAGCGGGGAAGAACACCGGGGAGCTGTTTTTT. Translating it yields CASSALAGKNTGELFF.

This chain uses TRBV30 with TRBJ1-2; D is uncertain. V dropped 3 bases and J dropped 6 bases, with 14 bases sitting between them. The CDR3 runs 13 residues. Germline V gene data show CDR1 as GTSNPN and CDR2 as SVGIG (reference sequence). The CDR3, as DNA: TGTGCCTGGAGCCTAAGAGGGAACGATGGCTACACCTTC. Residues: CAWSLRGNDGYTF.

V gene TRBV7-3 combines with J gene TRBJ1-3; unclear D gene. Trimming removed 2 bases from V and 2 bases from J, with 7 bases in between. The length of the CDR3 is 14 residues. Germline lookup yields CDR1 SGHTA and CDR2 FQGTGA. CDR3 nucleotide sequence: TGTGCCAGCAGCTTAGCGGGCACTGGAAACACCATATATTTT. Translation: CASSLAGTGNTIYF.

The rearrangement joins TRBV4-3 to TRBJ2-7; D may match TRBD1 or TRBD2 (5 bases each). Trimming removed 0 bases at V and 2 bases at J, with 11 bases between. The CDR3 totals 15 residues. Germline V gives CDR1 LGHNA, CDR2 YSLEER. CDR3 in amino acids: CASSQDRDRTYEQYF. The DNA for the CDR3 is TGCGCCAGCAGCCAAGACCGGGACCGAACCTACGAGCAGTACTTC.

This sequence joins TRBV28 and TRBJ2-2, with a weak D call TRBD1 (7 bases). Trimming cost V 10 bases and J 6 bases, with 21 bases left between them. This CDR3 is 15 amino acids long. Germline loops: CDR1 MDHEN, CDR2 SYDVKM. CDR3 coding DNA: TGTGCCACCTCACCAGGGGGGCGGATTTCCGGGGAGCTGTTTTTT. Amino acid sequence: CATSPGGRISGELFF.

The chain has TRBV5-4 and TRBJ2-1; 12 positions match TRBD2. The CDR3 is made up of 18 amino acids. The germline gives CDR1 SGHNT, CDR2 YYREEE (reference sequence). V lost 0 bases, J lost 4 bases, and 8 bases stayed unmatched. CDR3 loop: CASSLGLAGARGYNEQFF. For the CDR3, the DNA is TGTGCCAGCAGCTTGGGACTAGCGGGAGCTCGGGGGTACAATGAGCAGTTCTTC.

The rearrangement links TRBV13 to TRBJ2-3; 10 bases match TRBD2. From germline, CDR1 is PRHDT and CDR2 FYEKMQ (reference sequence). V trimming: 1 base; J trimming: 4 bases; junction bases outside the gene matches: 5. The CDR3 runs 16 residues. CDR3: CASSLVGTSAADTQYF. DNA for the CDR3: TGTGCCAGCAGCTTAGTGGGGACTAGCGCTGCAGATACGCAGTATTTT.

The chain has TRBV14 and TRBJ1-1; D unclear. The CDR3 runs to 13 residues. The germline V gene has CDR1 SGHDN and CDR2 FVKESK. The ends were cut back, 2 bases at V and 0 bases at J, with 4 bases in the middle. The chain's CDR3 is CASSQWVNTEAFF. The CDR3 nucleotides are TGTGCCAGCAGCCAATGGGTGAACACTGAAGCTTTCTTT.

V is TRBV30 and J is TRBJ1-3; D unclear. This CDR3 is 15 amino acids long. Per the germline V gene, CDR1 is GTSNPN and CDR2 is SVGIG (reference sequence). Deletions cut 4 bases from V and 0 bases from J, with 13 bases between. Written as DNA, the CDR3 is TGTGCCTGGACCCTGTCCGGGTACTCTGGAAACACCATATATTTT. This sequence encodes CAWTLSGYSGNTIYF.

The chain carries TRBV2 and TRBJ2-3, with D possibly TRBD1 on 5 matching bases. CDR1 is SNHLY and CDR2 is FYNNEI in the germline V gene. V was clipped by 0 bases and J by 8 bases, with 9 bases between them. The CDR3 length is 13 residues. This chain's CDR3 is CASSEALQGTQYF. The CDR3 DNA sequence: TGTGCCAGCAGTGAAGCGCTTCAGGGTACGCAGTATTTT.

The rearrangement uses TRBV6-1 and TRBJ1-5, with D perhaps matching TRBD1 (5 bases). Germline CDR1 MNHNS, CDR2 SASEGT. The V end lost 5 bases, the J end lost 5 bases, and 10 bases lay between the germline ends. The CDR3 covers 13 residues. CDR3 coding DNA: TGTGCCAGCAGTTATTCCAGGGATCAGCCCCAGCATTTT. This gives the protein CASSYSRDQPQHF.

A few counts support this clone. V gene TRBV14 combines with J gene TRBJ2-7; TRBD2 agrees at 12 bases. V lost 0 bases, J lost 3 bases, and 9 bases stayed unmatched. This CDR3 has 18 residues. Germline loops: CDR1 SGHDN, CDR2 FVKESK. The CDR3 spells CASSQDPIGLAGYYEQYF. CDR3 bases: TGTGCCAGCAGCCAAGATCCGATCGGACTAGCGGGGTACTACGAGCAGTACTTC. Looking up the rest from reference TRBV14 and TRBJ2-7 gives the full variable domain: EAGVTQFPSHSVIEKGQTVTLRCDPISGHDNLYWYRRVMGKEIKFLLHFVKESKQDESGMPNNRFLAERTGGTYSTLKVQPAELEDSGVYFCASSQDPIGLAGYYEQYFGPGTRLTVT.

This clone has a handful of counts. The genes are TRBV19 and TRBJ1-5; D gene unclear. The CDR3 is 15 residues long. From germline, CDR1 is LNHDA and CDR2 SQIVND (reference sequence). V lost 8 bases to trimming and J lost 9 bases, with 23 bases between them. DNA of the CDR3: TGTGCCAGTGCGGGTCTCGTGAGGGTTCAGCGGCCCCAGCATTTT. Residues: CASAGLVRVQRPQHF.

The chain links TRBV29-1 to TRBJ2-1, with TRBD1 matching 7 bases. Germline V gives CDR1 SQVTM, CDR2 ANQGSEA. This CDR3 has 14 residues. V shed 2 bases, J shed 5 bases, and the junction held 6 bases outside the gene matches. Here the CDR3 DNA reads TGCAGCGTTGAAACAGGGGACACGGACAATGAGCAGTTCTTC. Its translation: CSVETGDTDNEQFF.